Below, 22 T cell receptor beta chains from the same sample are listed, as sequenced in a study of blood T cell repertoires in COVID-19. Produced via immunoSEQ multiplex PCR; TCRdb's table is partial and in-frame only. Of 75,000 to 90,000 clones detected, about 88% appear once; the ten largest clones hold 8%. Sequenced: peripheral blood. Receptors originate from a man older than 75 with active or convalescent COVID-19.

The CDR3 coding sequence is TGTGCCAGCAGCCCGTCGGACAGGGTGCATCAGCCCCAGCATTTT. Its translation is CASSPSDRVHQPQHF. This rearrangement joins TRBV3-1 (or the pseudogene TRBV3-2) to TRBJ1-5, with TRBD1 identical over 8 bases. V lost 4 bases to trimming and J lost 5 bases; unmatched junction nucleotides: 7. Per germline, CDR1 LGHDT and CDR2 YNNKEL (reference sequence). This CDR3 is built from 15 residues.

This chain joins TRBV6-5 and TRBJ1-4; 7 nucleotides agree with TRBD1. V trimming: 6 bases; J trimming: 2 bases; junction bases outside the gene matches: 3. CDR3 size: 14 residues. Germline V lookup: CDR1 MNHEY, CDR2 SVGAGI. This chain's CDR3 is CASSETGTNEKLFF. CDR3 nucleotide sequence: TGTGCCAGCAGCGAGACAGGGACTAATGAAAAACTGTTTTTT.

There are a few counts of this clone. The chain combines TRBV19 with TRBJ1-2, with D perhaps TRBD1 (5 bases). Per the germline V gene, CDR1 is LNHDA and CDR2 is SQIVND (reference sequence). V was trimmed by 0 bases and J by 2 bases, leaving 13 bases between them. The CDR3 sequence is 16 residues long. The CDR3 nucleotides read TGTGCCAGTAGTATAGATAGCCGGGGGTCGAACTATGGCTACACCTTC. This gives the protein CASSIDSRGSNYGYTF.

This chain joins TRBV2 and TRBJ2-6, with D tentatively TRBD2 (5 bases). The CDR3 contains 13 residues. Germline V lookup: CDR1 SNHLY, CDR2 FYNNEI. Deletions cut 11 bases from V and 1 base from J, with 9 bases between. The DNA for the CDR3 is TGTGCCGGAACGGGGTCTGGGGCCAACGTCCTGACTTTC. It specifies CAGTGSGANVLTF.

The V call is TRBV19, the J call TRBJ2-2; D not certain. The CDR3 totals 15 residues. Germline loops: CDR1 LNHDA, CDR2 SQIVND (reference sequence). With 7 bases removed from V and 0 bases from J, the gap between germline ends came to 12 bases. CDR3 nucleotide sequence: TGTGCCAGTAACCCCTCTGGAGCGAACACCGGGGAGCTGTTTTTT. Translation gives CASNPSGANTGELFF.

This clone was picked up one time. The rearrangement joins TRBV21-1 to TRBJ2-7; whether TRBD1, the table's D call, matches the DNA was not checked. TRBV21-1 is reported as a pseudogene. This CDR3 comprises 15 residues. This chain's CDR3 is CASSIGPEDSYEQYV. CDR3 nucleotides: TGTGCCAGCAGCATAGGACCGGAGGACAGCTACGAGCAGTACGTC.

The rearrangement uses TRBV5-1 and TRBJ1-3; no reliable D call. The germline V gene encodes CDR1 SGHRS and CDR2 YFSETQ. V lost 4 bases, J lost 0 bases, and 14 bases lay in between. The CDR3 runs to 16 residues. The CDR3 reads CASSRTESASGNTIYF. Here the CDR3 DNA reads TGCGCCAGCAGCCGGACTGAGAGCGCCTCTGGAAACACCATATATTTT.

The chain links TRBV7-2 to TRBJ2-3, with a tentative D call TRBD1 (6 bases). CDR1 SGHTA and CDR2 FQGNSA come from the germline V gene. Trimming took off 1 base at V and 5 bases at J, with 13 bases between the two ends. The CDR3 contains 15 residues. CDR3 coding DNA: TGTGCCAGCAGCTTAGACGGGACAACCCAAGATACGCAGTATTTT. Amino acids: CASSLDGTTQDTQYF.

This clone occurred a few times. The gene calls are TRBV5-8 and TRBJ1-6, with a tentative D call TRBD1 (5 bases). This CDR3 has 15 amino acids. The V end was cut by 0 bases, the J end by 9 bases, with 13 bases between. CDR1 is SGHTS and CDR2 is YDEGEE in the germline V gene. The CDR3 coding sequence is TGTGCCAGCAGCTTGGGAGACGGGGGTCGTTCACCCCTCCACTTT. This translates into CASSLGDGGRSPLHF.

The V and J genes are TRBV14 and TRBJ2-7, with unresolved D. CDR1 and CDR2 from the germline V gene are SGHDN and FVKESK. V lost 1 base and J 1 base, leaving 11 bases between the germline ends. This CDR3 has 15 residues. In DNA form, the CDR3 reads TGTGCCAGCAGCCAAGCCGGGTACGGGTCCTACGAGCAGTACGTC. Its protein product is CASSQAGYGSYEQYV.

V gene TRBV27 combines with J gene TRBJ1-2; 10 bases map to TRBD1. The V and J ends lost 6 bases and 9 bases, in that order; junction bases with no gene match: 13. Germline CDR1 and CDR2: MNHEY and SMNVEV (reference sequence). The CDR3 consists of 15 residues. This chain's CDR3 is CASSRDGTGAISYTF. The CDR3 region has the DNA TGTGCCAGCAGCCGAGATGGGACAGGGGCTATTAGCTACACCTTC.

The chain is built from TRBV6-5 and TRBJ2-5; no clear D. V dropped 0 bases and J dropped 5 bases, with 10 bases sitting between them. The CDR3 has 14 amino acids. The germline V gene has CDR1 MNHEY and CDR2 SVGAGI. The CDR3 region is CASSYSEAIETQYF. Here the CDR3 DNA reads TGTGCCAGCAGTTACTCTGAGGCTATCGAGACCCAGTACTTC.

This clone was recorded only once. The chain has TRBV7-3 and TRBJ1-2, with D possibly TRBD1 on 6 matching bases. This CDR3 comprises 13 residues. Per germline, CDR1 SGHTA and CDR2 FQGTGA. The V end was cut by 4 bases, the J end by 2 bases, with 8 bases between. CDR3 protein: CASSYTGNYGYTF. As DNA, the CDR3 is TGTGCCAGCAGCTATACAGGGAACTATGGCTACACCTTC.

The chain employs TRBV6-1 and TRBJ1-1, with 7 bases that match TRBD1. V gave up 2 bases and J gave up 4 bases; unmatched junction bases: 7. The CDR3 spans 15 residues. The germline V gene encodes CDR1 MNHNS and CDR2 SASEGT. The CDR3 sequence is CASSETGVGVTEAFF. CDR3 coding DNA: TGTGCCAGCAGTGAAACAGGGGTTGGGGTCACTGAAGCTTTCTTT.

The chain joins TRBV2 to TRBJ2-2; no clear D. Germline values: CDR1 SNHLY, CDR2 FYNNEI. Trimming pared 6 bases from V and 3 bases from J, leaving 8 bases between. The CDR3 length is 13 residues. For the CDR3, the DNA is TGTGCCAGCAGGCTTCGGTACACCGGGGAGCTGTTTTTT. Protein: CASRLRYTGELFF.

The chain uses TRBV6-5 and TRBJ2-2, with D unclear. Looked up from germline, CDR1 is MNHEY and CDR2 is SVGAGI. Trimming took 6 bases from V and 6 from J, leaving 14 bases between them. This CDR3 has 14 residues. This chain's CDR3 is CASRAIGVAGELFF. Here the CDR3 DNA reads TGTGCCAGCAGAGCGATCGGAGTAGCCGGGGAGCTGTTTTTT.

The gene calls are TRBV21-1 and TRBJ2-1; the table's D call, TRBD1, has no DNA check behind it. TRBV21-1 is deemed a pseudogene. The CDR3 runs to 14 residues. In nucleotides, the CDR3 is TGTGCCAGCAGCACCTGGGACAGAGCCCATGAGCAGTTCTTC. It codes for CASSTWDRAHEQFF.

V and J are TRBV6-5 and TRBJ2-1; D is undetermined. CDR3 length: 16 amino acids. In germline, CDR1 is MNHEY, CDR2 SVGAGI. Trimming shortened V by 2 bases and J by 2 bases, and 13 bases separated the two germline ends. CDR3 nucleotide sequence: TGTGCCAGCAGTTACGTTACCGGCGCGGCCTACAATGAGCAGTTCTTC. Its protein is CASSYVTGAAYNEQFF.

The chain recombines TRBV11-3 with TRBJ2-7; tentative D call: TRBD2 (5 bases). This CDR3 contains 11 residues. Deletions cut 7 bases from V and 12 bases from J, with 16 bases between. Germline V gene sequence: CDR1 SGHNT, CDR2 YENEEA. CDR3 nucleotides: TGTGCCAGCATTCGGAGGAGGCTTCCGTACGTC. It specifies CASIRRRLPYV.

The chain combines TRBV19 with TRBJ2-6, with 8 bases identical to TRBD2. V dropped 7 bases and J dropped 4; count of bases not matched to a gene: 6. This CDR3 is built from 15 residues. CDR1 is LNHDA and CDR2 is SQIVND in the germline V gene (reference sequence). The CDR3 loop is CASTGGGSGANVLTF. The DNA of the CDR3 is TGTGCCAGTACCGGCGGGGGGTCCGGGGCCAACGTCCTGACTTTC.

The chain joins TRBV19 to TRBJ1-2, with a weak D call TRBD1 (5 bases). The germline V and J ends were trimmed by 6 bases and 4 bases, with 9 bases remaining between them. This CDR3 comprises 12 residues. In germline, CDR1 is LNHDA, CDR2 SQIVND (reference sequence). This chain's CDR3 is CASSGRVYGYTF. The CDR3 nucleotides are TGTGCCAGTAGCGGCAGGGTCTATGGCTACACCTTC.

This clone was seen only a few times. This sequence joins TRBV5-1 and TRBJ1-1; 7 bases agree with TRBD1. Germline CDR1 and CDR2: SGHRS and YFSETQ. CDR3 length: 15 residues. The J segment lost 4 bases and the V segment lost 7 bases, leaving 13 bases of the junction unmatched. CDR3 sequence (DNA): TGCGCCAGCGCCCCCCCTGGGGCAGGGGGCACTGAAGCTTTCTTT. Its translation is CASAPPGAGGTEAFF.